This T cell receptor (beta chain) was identified in a study of human CD8 memory T cell subsets. It was UMI-labeled 5' RACE by which the TCR beta libraries were made. TCRdb re-called the 5' RACE reads, yielding one record per CDR3 amino acid sequence without DNA. This sample contains approximately 12,000 distinct CDR3 sequences. Germline loops: CDR1 MDHEN, CDR2 SYDVKM. The length of the CDR3 is 14 residues. The chain recombines TRBV28 with TRBJ1-1. Sequenced material: CD8+ T cells from PBMCs. This clonotype originated in a human donor in good health. The CDR3: CASSSSRLNTEAFF.